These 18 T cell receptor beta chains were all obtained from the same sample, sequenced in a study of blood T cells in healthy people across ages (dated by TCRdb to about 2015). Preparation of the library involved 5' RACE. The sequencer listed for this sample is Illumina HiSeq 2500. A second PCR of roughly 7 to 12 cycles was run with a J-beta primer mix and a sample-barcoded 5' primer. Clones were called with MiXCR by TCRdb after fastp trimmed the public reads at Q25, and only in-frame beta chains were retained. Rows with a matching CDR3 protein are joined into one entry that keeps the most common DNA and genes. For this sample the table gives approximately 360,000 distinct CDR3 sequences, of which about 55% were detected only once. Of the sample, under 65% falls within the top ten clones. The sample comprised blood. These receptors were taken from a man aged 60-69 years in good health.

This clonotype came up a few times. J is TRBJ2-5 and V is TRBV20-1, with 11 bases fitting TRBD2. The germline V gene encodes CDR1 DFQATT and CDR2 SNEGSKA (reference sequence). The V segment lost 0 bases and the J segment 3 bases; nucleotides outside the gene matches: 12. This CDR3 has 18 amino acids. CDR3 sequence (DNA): TGCAGTGCTAGAGATTCGGCAGGACTAGCGGGCCACAAAGAGACCCAGTACTTC. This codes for CSARDSAGLAGHKETQYF.

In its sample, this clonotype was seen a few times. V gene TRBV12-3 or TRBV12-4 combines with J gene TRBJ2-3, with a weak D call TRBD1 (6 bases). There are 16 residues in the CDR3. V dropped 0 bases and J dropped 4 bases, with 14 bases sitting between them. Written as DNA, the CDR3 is TGTGCCAGCAGTTTAGCGCCCAGGGGCGGTGCAGATACGCAGTATTTT. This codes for CASSLAPRGGADTQYF.

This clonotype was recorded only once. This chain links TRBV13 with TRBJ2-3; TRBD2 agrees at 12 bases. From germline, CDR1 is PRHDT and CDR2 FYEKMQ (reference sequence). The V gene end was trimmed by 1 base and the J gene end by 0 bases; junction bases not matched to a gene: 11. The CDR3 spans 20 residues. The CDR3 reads CASSLVASGREFYSTDTQYF. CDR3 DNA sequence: TGTGCCAGCAGCTTAGTCGCTAGCGGGAGGGAATTCTATAGCACAGATACGCAGTATTTT.

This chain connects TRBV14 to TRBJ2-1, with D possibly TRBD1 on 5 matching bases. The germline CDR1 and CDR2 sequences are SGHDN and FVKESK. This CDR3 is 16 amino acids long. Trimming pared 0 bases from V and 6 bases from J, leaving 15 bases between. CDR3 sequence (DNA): TGTGCCAGCAGCCAAGATCCCGGCAGGGTCAGCAATGAGCAGTTCTTC. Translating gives CASSQDPGRVSNEQFF.

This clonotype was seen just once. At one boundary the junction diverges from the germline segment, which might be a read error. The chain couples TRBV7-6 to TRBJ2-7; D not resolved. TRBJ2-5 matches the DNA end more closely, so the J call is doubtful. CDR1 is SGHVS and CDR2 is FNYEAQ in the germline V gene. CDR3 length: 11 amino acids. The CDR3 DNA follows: TGTGTCAGCAGCTTCCAAGGGACCCAGTACTTC. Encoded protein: CVSSFQGTQYF.

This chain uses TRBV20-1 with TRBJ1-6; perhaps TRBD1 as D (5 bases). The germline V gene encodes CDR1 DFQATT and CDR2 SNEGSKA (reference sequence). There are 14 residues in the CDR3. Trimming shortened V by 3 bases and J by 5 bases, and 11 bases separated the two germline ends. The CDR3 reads CSARTAAHNSPLHF. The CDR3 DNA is TGCAGTGCTAGGACAGCCGCCCATAATTCACCCCTCCACTTT.

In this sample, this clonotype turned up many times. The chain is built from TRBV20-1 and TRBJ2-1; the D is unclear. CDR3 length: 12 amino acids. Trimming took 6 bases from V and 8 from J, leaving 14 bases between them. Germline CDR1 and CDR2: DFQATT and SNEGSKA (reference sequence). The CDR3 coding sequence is TGCAGTGCGCTATTCGACGGCGATGAGCAGTTCTTC. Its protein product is CSALFDGDEQFF.

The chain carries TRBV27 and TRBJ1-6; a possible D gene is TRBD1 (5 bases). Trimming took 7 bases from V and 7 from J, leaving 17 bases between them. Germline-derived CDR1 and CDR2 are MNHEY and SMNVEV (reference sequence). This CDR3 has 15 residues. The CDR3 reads CASTLGASRNSPLHF. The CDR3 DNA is TGTGCCAGCACCCTTGGGGCGTCTCGAAATTCACCCCTCCACTTT.

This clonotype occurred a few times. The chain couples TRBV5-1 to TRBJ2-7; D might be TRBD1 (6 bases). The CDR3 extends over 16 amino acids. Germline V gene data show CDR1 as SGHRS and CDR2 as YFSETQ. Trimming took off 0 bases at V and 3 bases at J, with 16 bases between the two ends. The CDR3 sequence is CASSLALSGRGYEQYF. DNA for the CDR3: TGCGCCAGCAGCTTGGCCTTGTCGGGCAGGGGCTACGAGCAGTACTTC.

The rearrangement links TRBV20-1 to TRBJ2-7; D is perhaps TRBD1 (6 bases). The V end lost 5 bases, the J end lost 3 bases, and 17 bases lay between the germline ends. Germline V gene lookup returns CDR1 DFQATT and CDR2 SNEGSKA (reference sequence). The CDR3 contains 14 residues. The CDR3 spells CSAPTETGRYEQYF. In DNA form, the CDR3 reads TGCAGTGCTCCCACGGAGACAGGCCGCTACGAGCAGTACTTC.

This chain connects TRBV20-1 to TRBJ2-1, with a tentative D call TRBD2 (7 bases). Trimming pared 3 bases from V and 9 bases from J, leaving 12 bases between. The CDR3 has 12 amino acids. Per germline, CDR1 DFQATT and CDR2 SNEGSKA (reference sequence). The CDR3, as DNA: TGCAGTGCTAGCGGGGGGCCCCTTGAGCAGTTCTTC. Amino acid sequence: CSASGGPLEQFF.

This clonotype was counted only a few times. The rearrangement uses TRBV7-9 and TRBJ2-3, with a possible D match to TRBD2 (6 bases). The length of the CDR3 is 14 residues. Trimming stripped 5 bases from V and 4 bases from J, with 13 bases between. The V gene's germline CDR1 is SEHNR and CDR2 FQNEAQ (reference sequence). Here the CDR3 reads CASSPIWGADTQYF. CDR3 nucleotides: TGTGCCAGCAGCCCTATCTGGGGGGCAGATACGCAGTATTTT.

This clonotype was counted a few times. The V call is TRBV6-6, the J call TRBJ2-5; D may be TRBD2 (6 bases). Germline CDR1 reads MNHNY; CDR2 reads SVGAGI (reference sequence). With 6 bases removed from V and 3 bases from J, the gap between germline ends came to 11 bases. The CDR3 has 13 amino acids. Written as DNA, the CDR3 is TGTGCCAGCAGCCGTGGGGAGGAAGAGACCCAGTACTTC. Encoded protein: CASSRGEEETQYF.

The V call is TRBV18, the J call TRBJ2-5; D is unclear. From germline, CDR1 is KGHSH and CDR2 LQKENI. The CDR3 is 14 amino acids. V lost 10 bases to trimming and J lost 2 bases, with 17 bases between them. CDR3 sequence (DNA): TGTGCCACCACCCGGAGCAACGGACAAGAGACCCAGTACTTC. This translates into CATTRSNGQETQYF.

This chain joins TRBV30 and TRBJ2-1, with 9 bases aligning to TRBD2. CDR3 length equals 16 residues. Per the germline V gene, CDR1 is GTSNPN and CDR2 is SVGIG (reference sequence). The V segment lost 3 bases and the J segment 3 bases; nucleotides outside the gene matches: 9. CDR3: CAWRTETSGYYNEQFF. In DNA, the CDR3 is TGTGCCTGGAGGACTGAGACTAGCGGCTACTACAATGAGCAGTTCTTC.

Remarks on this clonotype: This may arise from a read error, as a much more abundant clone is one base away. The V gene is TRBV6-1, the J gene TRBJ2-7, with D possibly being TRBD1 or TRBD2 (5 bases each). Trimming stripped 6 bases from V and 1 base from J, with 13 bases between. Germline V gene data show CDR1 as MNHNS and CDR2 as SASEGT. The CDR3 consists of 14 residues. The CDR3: CASRYRDGSYEQYF. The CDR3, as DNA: TGTGCCAGCAGATACCGGGACGGATCCTACGAGCAGTACTTC.

The CDR3 DNA reads TGCGCCAGCAGCCCCGGACTAGTCAGGACCGCCGGGGAGCTGTTTTTT. Protein: CASSPGLVRTAGELFF. The chain recombines TRBV5-1 with TRBJ2-2, with 7 nucleotides matching TRBD2. With 4 bases clipped from V and 6 bases from J, the junction kept 12 bases outside the gene matches. Germline V lookup: CDR1 SGHRS, CDR2 YFSETQ. CDR3 length equals 16 residues.

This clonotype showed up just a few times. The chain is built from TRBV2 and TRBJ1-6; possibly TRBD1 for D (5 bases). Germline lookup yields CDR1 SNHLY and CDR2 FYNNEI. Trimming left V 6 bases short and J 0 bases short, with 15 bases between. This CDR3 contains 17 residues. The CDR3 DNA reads TGTGCCAGCAGCCTGGCGGAGGGGAGCTCCTATAATTCACCCCTCCACTTT. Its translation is CASSLAEGSSYNSPLHF.